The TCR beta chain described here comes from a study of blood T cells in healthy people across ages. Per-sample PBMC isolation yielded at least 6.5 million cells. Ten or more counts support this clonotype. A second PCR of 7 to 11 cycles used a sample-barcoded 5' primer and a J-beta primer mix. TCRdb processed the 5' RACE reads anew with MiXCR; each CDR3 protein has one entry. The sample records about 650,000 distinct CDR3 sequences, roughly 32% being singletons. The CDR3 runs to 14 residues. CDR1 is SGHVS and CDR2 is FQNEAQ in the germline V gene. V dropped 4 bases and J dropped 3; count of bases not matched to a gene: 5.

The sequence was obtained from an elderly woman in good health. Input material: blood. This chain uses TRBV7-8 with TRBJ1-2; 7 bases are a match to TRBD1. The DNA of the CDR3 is TGTGCCAGCAGCTCGACAGGGCAAGACTATGGCTACACCTTC. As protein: CASSSTGQDYGYTF.